This T cell receptor (beta chain) was identified in a study of blood T cell repertoires in COVID-19. About the research overall: Acute and convalescent COVID-19 specimens originated in the United States, Italy and Spain.

The CDR3 length is 15 residues. From germline, CDR1 is MNHEY and CDR2 SVGAGI. V gave up 5 bases and J gave up 2 bases, with 16 bases separating them. In the source study's methods: Estimation of nucleated cell counts was performed using reference gene primer amplification. Sequencing used immunoSEQ multiplex PCR; TCRdb keeps in-frame clones, though not all of them. V, J and clone size were drawn from that table, and D and trimming were deduced from the DNA. This sample has tens of thousands of clones, with 75% to 85% found just once. This clone was detected once. This TCR came from a woman aged 70 to 79 with acute or convalescent COVID-19. V usage is TRBV6-5 and J usage is TRBJ2-7; perhaps TRBD2 as D (7 bases). The sequenced material came from peripheral blood. The CDR3 DNA reads as TGTGCCAGCAGTCTCGGGGGGCGCCCTACCTACGAGCAGTACTTC. Its translation is CASSLGGRPTYEQYF.